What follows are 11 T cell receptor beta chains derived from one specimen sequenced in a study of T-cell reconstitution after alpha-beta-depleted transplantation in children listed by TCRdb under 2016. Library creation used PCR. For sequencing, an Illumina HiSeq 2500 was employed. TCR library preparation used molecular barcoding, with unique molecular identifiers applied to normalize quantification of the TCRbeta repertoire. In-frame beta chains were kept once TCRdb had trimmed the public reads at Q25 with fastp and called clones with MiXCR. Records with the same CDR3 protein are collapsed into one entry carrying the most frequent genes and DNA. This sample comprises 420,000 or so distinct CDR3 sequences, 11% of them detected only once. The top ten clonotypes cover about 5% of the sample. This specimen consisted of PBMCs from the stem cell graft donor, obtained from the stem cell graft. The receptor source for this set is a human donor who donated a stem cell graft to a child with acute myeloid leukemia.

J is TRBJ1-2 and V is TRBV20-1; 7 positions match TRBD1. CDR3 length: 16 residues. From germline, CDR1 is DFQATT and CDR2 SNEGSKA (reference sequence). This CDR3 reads CSVLNLRTGSNYGYTF. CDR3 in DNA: TGCAGCGTCCTCAACCTGAGGACAGGTTCTAACTATGGCTACACCTTC.

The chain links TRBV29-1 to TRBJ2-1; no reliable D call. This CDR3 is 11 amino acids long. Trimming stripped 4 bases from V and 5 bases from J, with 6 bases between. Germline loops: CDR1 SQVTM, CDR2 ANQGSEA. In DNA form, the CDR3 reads TGCAGCGTTGGAGATAACAATGAGCAGTTCTTC. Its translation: CSVGDNNEQFF.

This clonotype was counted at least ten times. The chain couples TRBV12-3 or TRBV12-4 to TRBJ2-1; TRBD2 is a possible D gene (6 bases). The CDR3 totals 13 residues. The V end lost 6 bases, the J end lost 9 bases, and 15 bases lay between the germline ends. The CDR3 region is CASRKGRGGEQFF. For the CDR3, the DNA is TGTGCCAGCAGGAAGGGCCGGGGAGGTGAGCAGTTCTTC.

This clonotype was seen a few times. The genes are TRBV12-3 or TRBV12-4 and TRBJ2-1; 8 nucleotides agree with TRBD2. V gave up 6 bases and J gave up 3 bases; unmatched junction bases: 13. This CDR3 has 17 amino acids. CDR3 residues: CASRRKTSGLYYNEQFF. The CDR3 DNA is TGTGCCAGCAGGAGAAAAACTAGCGGACTATACTACAATGAGCAGTTCTTC.

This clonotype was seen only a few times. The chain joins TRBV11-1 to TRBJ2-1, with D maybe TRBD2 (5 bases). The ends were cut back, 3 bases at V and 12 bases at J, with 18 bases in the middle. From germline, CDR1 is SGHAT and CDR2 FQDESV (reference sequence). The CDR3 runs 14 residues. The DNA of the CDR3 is TGTGCCAGCAGCTTTCGAGGCGGGCTCCGTGGGCAGTTCTTC. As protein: CASSFRGGLRGQFF.

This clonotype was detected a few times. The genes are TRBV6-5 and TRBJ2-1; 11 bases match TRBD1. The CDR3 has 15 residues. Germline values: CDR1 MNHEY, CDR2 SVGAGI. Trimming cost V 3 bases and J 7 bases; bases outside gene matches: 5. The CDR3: CASSYSDRGRNEQFF. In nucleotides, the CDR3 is TGTGCCAGCAGTTATTCGGACAGGGGGCGGAATGAGCAGTTCTTC.

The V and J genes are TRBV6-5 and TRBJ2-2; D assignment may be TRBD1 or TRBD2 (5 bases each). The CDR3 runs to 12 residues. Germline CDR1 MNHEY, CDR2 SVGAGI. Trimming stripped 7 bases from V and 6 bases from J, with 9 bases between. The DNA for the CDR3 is TGTGCCAGCAAGCTGGGACCCGGGGAGCTGTTTTTT. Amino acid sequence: CASKLGPGELFF.

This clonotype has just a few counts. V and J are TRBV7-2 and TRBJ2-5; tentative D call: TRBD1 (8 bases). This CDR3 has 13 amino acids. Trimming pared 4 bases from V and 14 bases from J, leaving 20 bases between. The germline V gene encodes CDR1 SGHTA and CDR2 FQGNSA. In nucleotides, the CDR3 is TGTGCCAGCAGCTCGGATGGACAGGGAGGGTCTTACTTC. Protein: CASSSDGQGGSYF.

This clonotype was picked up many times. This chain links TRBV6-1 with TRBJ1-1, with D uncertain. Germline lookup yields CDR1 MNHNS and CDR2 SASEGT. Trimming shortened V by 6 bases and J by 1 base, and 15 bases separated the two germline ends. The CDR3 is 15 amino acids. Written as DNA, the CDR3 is TGTGCCAGCAGACCCAACACACACGAGAACACTGAAGCTTTCTTT. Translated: CASRPNTHENTEAFF.

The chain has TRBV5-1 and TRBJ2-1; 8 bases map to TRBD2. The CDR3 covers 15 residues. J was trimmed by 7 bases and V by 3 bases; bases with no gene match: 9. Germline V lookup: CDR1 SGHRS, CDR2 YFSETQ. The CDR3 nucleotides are TGCGCCAGCAGCTACGGGATTAGCGGGATGAATGAGCAGTTCTTC. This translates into CASSYGISGMNEQFF.

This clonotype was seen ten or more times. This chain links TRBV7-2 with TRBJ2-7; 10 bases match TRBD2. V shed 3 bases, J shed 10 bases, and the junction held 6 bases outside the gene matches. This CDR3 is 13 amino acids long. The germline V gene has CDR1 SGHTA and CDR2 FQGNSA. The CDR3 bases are TGTGCCAGCAGCTTGCTAGCGGGAGTGTACCAGTACTTC. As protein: CASSLLAGVYQYF.